This is a list of T cell receptor beta chains from one sample in a study of T cell repertoires in cytomegalovirus infection. Antigens of these TCRs are unknown. MiXCR, applied by TCRdb to the reads, yields one record per CDR3 protein. The sample lists some 940,000 distinct CDR3 sequences; around a third were seen once. The source material was cultured CD8+ T cells from PBMCs, sampled from culture after CMV antigen stimulation. Receptor source: a human donor in good health (CMV status not recorded). Some clones in this sample may be carry-over from other donors' samples. CDR3s include the opening cysteine and the closing phenylalanine or tryptophan. A D gene is named only where the DNA matches it firmly. The size field is filled for only some rows; it gives once, few, many or a size class.

D gene	V gene	clone size	J gene	CDR3 protein	CDR3 DNA
TRBD1	TRBV12-3/TRBV12-4	few	TRBJ1-2	CASRTGAVPSKYGYTF	TGTGCCAGCAGGACAGGGGCGGTCCCCTCTAAGTATGGCTACACCTTC
-	TRBV29-1	-	TRBJ1-2	CSVEGGGVPGYTF	TGCAGCGTTGAAGGTGGTGGGGTTCCGGGCTACACCTTC
TRBD1	TRBV19	few	TRBJ1-2	CATWTGRYGYTF	TGTGCCACCTGGACAGGGCGCTATGGCTACACCTTC
-	TRBV7-9	few	TRBJ2-3	CASSLPDLQTDTQYF	TGTGCCAGCAGCTTACCAGACCTTCAAACAGATACGCAGTATTTT
-	TRBV4-2	few	TRBJ2-1	CASSQSFWGGTYNEQFF	TGTGCCAGCAGCCAGAGTTTCTGGGGGGGCACCTACAATGAGCAGTTCTTC
-	TRBV6-1	-	TRBJ2-1	CASSPGLHPLNEQFF	TGTGCCAGCAGTCCCGGACTTCACCCTCTCAATGAGCAGTTCTTC
-	TRBV6-8	-	TRBJ2-1	CASRVMSSYNEQFF	TGTGCCAGCAGGGTTATGAGCTCCTACAATGAGCAGTTCTTC
-	TRBV5-6	-	TRBJ1-5	CASSPAGLGGQPQHF	TGTGCCAGCAGCCCAGCCGGGCTAGGGGGTCAGCCCCAGCATTTT
TRBD1	TRBV19	-	TRBJ2-7	CASSPQGDQYEQYF	TGTGCCAGTAGCCCACAGGGGGACCAGTACGAGCAGTACTTC
-	TRBV20-1	-	TRBJ1-2	CSARDRGALESGYTF	TGCAGTGCTAGAGATAGGGGGGCATTGGAGAGTGGCTACACCTTC
-	TRBV7-9	many	TRBJ2-2	CASSAYRVIGELFF	TGTGCCAGCAGCGCCTACAGGGTCATCGGGGAGCTGTTTTTT
-	TRBV7-4	-	TRBJ1-6	CASSLSGSLPLHF	TGTGCCAGCAGCTTAAGTGGAAGTTTACCCCTCCACTTT
TRBD1	TRBV6-1	-	TRBJ1-6	CASSESPGQGDSPLHF	TGTGCCAGCAGTGAAAGTCCGGGACAGGGGGATTCACCCCTCCACTTT
-	TRBV7-9	-	TRBJ1-4	CASSRRVREKLFF	TGTGCCAGCAGCCGCCGGGTCCGGGAAAAACTGTTTTTT